This T cell receptor beta chain was retrieved from a study of blood T cell repertoires in COVID-19. Background on the study: Sites in the United States, Italy and Spain provided acute and convalescent COVID-19 samples. From T cells, B-cell-depleted T cells, or PBMCs came the material, which was cDNA or gDNA.

V was pared by 5 bases and J by 2 bases, with 12 bases between. The CDR3 has 14 residues. Germline V gives CDR1 MDHEN, CDR2 SYDVKM. Assay: immunoSEQ multiplex PCR; the TCRdb copy retains only in-frame clones and omits some. The repertoire holds some 270,000 clones, with over 80% as singletons. This TCR came from a woman aged 30 to 39 with acute COVID-19. J is TRBJ2-5 and V is TRBV28; D may be TRBD1 (6 bases). The specimen sequenced was PBMCs or T cells enriched from blood (not recorded which). DNA for the CDR3: TGTGCCAGCAGTCCCGGACAGTTACAAGAGACCCAGTACTTC. Encoded protein: CASSPGQLQETQYF.